The 7 T cell receptor beta chains reported below all come from one sample, sequenced in a study of technical replicates of blood from a few donors. Assay: immunoSEQ multiplex PCR; the TCRdb copy retains only in-frame clones and omits some. The sample lists tens of thousands of clones, around 92% occurring once. The sequencing input was T cells isolated from PBMCs. These receptor sequences come from a human donor in good health.

This sequence joins TRBV7-2 and TRBJ2-2; a weak D match, TRBD1 (6 bases). The V end lost 8 bases, the J end lost 7 bases, and 17 bases lay between the germline ends. The CDR3 spans 14 residues. Germline values: CDR1 SGHTA, CDR2 FQGNSA. The CDR3 coding sequence is TGTGCCAGCTATGTAGGGGGAGACGGCGGGGAGCTGTTTTTT. Protein: CASYVGGDGGELFF.

In this sample, this clone turned up once. The chain links TRBV29-1 to TRBJ2-3, with TRBD2 matching 11 bases. J lost 3 bases, V lost 7 bases, and 3 bases had no gene match. Germline V gene data show CDR1 as SQVTM and CDR2 as ANQGSEA. The CDR3 has 13 amino acids. CDR3 DNA sequence: TGCAGCGCTAGCGGGAGGATGACAGATACGCAGTATTTT. The encoded protein is CSASGRMTDTQYF.

The V call is TRBV28, the J call TRBJ2-1; D gene ambiguous. Germline lookup yields CDR1 MDHEN and CDR2 SYDVKM. The V and J ends lost 1 base and 3 bases respectively, with 13 bases between them. The CDR3 consists of 16 residues. Here the CDR3 reads CASSLYTGPLYNEQFF. The CDR3 DNA reads as TGTGCCAGCAGTTTATATACGGGTCCCCTCTACAATGAGCAGTTCTTC.

The chain recombines TRBV27 with TRBJ2-3; 9 positions match TRBD2. V trimming: 2 bases; J trimming: 0 bases; junction bases outside the gene matches: 0. The germline V gene encodes CDR1 MNHEY and CDR2 SMNVEV (reference sequence). This CDR3 is 15 amino acids long. The CDR3 coding sequence is TGTGCCAGCAGTTTAGCGGGAGGGAGCACAGATACGCAGTATTTT. It translates to CASSLAGGSTDTQYF.

The chain employs TRBV14 and TRBJ2-1, with D possibly matching TRBD2 (6 bases). The germline gives CDR1 SGHDN, CDR2 FVKESK. This CDR3 has 16 amino acids. Trimming removed 4 bases at V and 5 bases at J, with 18 bases between. CDR3 loop: CASSPSLAFDDNEQFF. Written as DNA, the CDR3 is TGTGCCAGCAGCCCGTCACTAGCCTTCGACGACAATGAGCAGTTCTTC.

The chain couples TRBV5-4 to TRBJ2-2; tentative D call: TRBD1 (5 bases). The CDR3 length is 15 residues. Germline V lookup: CDR1 SGHNT, CDR2 YYREEE (reference sequence). V was clipped by 5 bases and J by 4 bases, with 15 bases between them. The CDR3 region has the DNA TGTGCCAGCAGTCTCCAGGGTTTGGGCACCGGGGAGCTGTTTTTT. It codes for CASSLQGLGTGELFF. Supplemented by reference TRBV5-4 and TRBJ2-2, the full variable domain reads ETGVTQSPTHLIKTRGQQVTLRCSSQSGHNTVSWYQQALGQGPQFIFQYYREEENGRGNFPPRFSGLQFPNYSSELNVNALELDDSALYLCASSLQGLGTGELFFGEGSRLTVL.

The J gene is TRBJ2-6, the V gene TRBV29-1; 7 nucleotides match TRBD2. The CDR3 totals 14 residues. CDR1 and CDR2 from the germline V gene are SQVTM and ANQGSEA. J lost 4 bases, V lost 7 bases, and 7 bases had no gene match. CDR3 nucleotide sequence: TGCAGCGGCCTACTAGCGTCCGGGGCCAACGTCCTGACTTTC. This codes for CSGLLASGANVLTF.